These 20 T cell receptor beta chains share one sample of origin, sequenced in a study of human T cells and chemical hapten exposure. The authors extracted total RNA from unfractionated whole blood. TCRdb ran MiXCR on the 5' RACE reads and lists one entry per CDR3 protein. The sample contains fewer than 150,000 distinct CDR3 sequences, roughly a fifth of which appear only once. These receptors all come from a human donor in good health.

The chain employs TRBV3-1 and TRBJ2-3, with 9 nucleotides matching TRBD2. There are 17 residues in the CDR3. V trimming: 0 bases; J trimming: 4 bases; junction bases outside the gene matches: 8. Germline CDR1 reads LGHDT; CDR2 reads YNNKEL (reference sequence). The CDR3 coding sequence is TGTGCCAGCAGCCAAGATAGGCGGGAGGGCGTCGCAGATACGCAGTATTTT. Protein product: CASSQDRREGVADTQYF.

This clonotype has a handful of counts. The J gene is TRBJ2-7, the V gene TRBV7-9, with TRBD2 identical over 13 bases. The length of the CDR3 is 17 residues. From germline, CDR1 is SEHNR and CDR2 FQNEAQ (reference sequence). The V and J ends lost 1 base and 0 bases, in that order; junction bases with no gene match: 3. CDR3 DNA: TGTGCCAGCAGCTTAGGGGGACTAGCGGGATCCTCCTACGAGCAGTACTTC. Amino acids: CASSLGGLAGSSYEQYF. The whole variable domain, filled in from reference TRBV7-9 and TRBJ2-7, reads DTGVSQNPRHKITKRGQNVTFRCDPISEHNRLYWYRQTLGQGPEFLTYFQNEAQLEKSRLLSDRFSAERPKGSFSTLEIQRTEQGDSAMYLCASSLGGLAGSSYEQYFGPGTRLTVT.

By its share, this clonotype is medium-sized. The rearrangement links TRBV2 to TRBJ1-5; 7 bases map to TRBD1. The ends lost 6 bases at V and 0 bases at J; junction bases unmatched: 5. Germline CDR1 is SNHLY and CDR2 is FYNNEI. The CDR3 has 15 residues. The CDR3 region is CASSLGQNSNQPQHF. The CDR3 region has the DNA TGTGCCAGCAGCCTGGGACAGAATAGCAATCAGCCCCAGCATTTT.

The chain carries TRBV20-1 and TRBJ2-1, with unresolved D. The germline V gene encodes CDR1 DFQATT and CDR2 SNEGSKA (reference sequence). This CDR3 has 14 residues. V shed 1 base and J shed 0 bases, with 7 bases lying between them. This CDR3 is CSARGTSSYNEQFF. CDR3 DNA sequence: TGCAGTGCTAGAGGGACGAGCTCCTACAATGAGCAGTTCTTC.

V usage is TRBV5-1 and J usage is TRBJ2-3; 7 nucleotides line up with TRBD1. Per germline, CDR1 SGHRS and CDR2 YFSETQ. This CDR3 region has 16 residues. With V trimmed by 3 bases and J by 3 bases, 10 bases remained unmatched. The CDR3 DNA reads TGCGCCAGCAGCTCCGCAACCGGGACAGATACAGATACGCAGTATTTT. This codes for CASSSATGTDTDTQYF.

The chain employs TRBV10-3 and TRBJ2-2; 11 nucleotides align to TRBD2. Per germline, CDR1 ENHRY and CDR2 SYGVKD. The CDR3 length is 16 residues. After removal of 8 bases from V and 6 bases from J, the junction contained 11 bases not matched to a gene. The CDR3 loop is CAIPTDPSGRPGELFF. CDR3 DNA: TGTGCCATCCCCACCGATCCTAGCGGGAGGCCCGGGGAGCTGTTTTTT.

This clonotype was detected a few times. The V call is TRBV13, the J call TRBJ1-5; tentatively, D is TRBD1 (6 bases). V was shortened by 5 bases and J by 1 base, with 12 bases between the two germline ends. The germline V gene has CDR1 PRHDT and CDR2 FYEKMQ (reference sequence). This CDR3 comprises 15 residues. The CDR3 loop reads CASSVQGKSNQPQHF. The DNA for the CDR3 is TGTGCCAGCAGCGTACAGGGAAAAAGCAATCAGCCCCAGCATTTT. Full variable domain (missing parts from reference TRBV13 and TRBJ1-5): AAGVIQSPRHLIKEKRETATLKCYPIPRHDTVYWYQQGPGQDPQFLISFYEKMQSDKGSIPDRFSAQQFSDYHSELNMSSLELGDSALYFCASSVQGKSNQPQHFGDGTRLSIL.

The chain employs TRBV9 and TRBJ2-7, with a weak D call TRBD2 (5 bases). Germline-derived CDR1 and CDR2 are SGDLS and YYNGEE. The CDR3 length is 15 residues. The V end was cut by 0 bases, the J end by 5 bases, with 15 bases between. The CDR3 is CASSVDETPGNEQYF. In DNA, the CDR3 is TGTGCCAGCAGCGTAGATGAGACACCGGGGAACGAGCAGTACTTC.

The chain joins TRBV15 to TRBJ2-7, with 10 bases aligning to TRBD2. The CDR3 sequence is 15 residues long. V lost 5 bases to trimming and J lost 2 bases; unmatched junction nucleotides: 6. CDR1 and CDR2 from the germline V gene are LNHNV and YYDKDF (reference sequence). This chain's CDR3 is CATSPGTSETYEQYF. The CDR3 DNA is TGTGCCACCAGCCCCGGGACTAGCGAAACCTACGAGCAGTACTTC.

The chain joins TRBV27 to TRBJ2-7; 9 positions agree with TRBD1. There are 15 residues in the CDR3. V gave up 6 bases and J gave up 2 bases; unmatched junction bases: 8. Germline V gene data show CDR1 as MNHEY and CDR2 as SMNVEV (reference sequence). CDR3 in DNA: TGTGCCAGCAGCAAGACCGGGACAGGGACCTACGAGCAGTACTTC. This translates into CASSKTGTGTYEQYF.

The chain couples TRBV29-1 to TRBJ2-7, with D unclear. Trimming shortened V by 6 bases and J by 9 bases, and 15 bases separated the two germline ends. The V gene's germline CDR1 is SQVTM and CDR2 ANQGSEA. This CDR3 spans 11 amino acids. The CDR3 here is CSVEQRAWQYF. CDR3 in DNA: TGCAGCGTGGAACAGCGAGCGTGGCAGTACTTC.

In this sample, this clonotype turned up many times. V usage is TRBV11-2 and J usage is TRBJ1-4; D is perhaps TRBD1 (6 bases). The V and J ends lost 1 base and 7 bases respectively, with 13 bases between them. Germline CDR1 reads SGHAT; CDR2 reads FQNNGV. The CDR3 covers 15 residues. CDR3 sequence reads: CASSLGAGAGEKLFF. The CDR3, as DNA: TGTGCCAGCAGCTTAGGAGCAGGGGCGGGTGAAAAACTGTTTTTT.

The V call is TRBV11-1, the J call TRBJ2-7, with unresolved D. This CDR3 has 16 residues. Germline assignment: CDR1 SGHAT and CDR2 FQDESV (reference sequence). The V gene lost 3 bases and the J gene lost 2 bases, with 17 bases spanning the gap. CDR3 residues: CASSFSGDWVTYEQYF. DNA for the CDR3: TGTGCCAGCAGCTTTTCAGGAGATTGGGTAACCTACGAGCAGTACTTC.

Only a few counts were recorded for this clonotype. V and J are TRBV24-1 and TRBJ1-5, with D uncertain. V shed 3 bases and J shed 2 bases, with 16 bases lying between them. This CDR3 is built from 17 residues. Germline CDR1 and CDR2: KGHDR and SFDVKD. CDR3 sequence (DNA): TGTGCCACCAGTGATCGGCCAAGAGGAGGAGGCAATCAGCCCCAGCATTTT. Residues: CATSDRPRGGGNQPQHF.

This sequence joins TRBV28 and TRBJ2-2, with 13 bases lining up with TRBD2. This CDR3 is 16 amino acids long. The V segment lost 5 bases and the J segment 5 bases; nucleotides outside the gene matches: 5. Germline CDR1 and CDR2: MDHEN and SYDVKM. CDR3 loop: CASSLWTSGRTGELFF. In DNA, the CDR3 is TGTGCCAGCAGTCTCTGGACTAGCGGGAGAACCGGGGAGCTGTTTTTT.

In this sample, this clonotype turned up a few times. The chain has TRBV20-1 and TRBJ2-7, with D perhaps TRBD1 or TRBD2 (6 bases each). The CDR3 sequence is 12 residues long. Germline CDR1 is DFQATT and CDR2 is SNEGSKA (reference sequence). Trimming took off 3 bases at V and 3 bases at J, with 9 bases between the two ends. DNA for the CDR3: TGCAGTGCTAGGGAGGGGGACTACGAGCAGTACTTC. Translating it yields CSAREGDYEQYF.

A few counts support this clonotype. This chain joins TRBV4-2 and TRBJ1-4; D gene unclear. The ends were cut back, 0 bases at V and 11 bases at J, with 19 bases in the middle. The germline V gene encodes CDR1 LGHNA and CDR2 YNFKEQ. The CDR3 consists of 16 residues. The CDR3 sequence: CASSQDGRAAGVKLFF. CDR3 sequence (DNA): TGTGCCAGCAGCCAAGATGGTCGGGCAGCCGGAGTGAAACTGTTTTTT.

The V call is TRBV18, the J call TRBJ2-7; D is undetermined. The germline V and J ends were trimmed by 6 bases and 0 bases, with 18 bases remaining between them. From germline, CDR1 is KGHSH and CDR2 LQKENI. This CDR3 has 16 amino acids. The CDR3 sequence is CASSSMGRRFSYEQYF. CDR3 in DNA: TGTGCCAGCTCGTCGATGGGCAGGCGGTTCTCCTACGAGCAGTACTTC.

In this sample, this clonotype turned up once. This chain joins TRBV18 and TRBJ2-2; D gene ambiguous. V was shortened by 3 bases and J by 6 bases, with 8 bases between the two germline ends. The CDR3 extends over 13 amino acids. Germline loops: CDR1 KGHSH, CDR2 LQKENI. This CDR3 reads CASSPRLAGELFF. The CDR3 nucleotides read TGTGCCAGCTCACCGCGCCTGGCCGGGGAGCTGTTTTTT.

This clonotype was found a few times. The chain has TRBV29-1 and TRBJ1-4, with 8 nucleotides matching TRBD1. This CDR3 contains 13 residues. Germline trimming cut 1 base from V and 7 bases from J; bases unmatched to any gene: 2. Germline loops: CDR1 SQVTM, CDR2 ANQGSEA. In DNA form, the CDR3 reads TGCAGCGTTGAAGGGACAGGGAGTGAAAAACTGTTTTTT. It encodes CSVEGTGSEKLFF.